This passage covers 16 T cell receptor beta chains from one sample sequenced in a study of T cells in women clearing cervical HPV infection. Only in-frame clones appear in the TCRdb table, and some are missing; sequencing was by immunoSEQ multiplex PCR. Here the sample table reports 15,000 to 20,000 clones. The sample comprised blood buffy coat. These receptors came from a woman between 18 and 69 years old with a cervical HPV16 infection that either progressed to CIN3+ or cleared (not recorded which).

This clone is called medium-sized based on its frequency. The CDR3 is cut off 3 residues early in the read; its end comes from the germline J gene. V and J are TRBV29-1 and TRBJ1-1; D gene unclear. V lost 5 bases and J lost 0, with 7 bases in between. The CDR3 length is 12 residues. Looked up from germline, CDR1 is SQVTM and CDR2 is ANQGSEA. CDR3 residues: CSVLSVNTEAFF. Incomplete CDR3 DNA: TGCAGCGTTCTAAGTGTGAACACTGAA.

With respect to this clone: The sequenced fragment ends 3 residues before the CDR3 boundary, so the rest is inferred from the germline J gene. This chain connects TRBV7-9 to TRBJ1-2; D not resolved. Germline CDR1 reads SEHNR; CDR2 reads FQNEAQ (reference sequence). Deletions cut 1 base from V and 6 bases from J, with 12 bases between. This CDR3 comprises 14 residues. Incomplete CDR3 DNA: TGTGCCAGCAGCTTAGTGGCAGAAAGTCATGGC. It encodes CASSLVAESHG. The CDR3 as a whole reads CASSLVAESHGYTF.

In regard to this clone: From the germline J gene comes the end of the CDR3, since the read stops 3 residues before it. The V gene is TRBV20-1, the J gene TRBJ2-7; D ambiguous. This CDR3 contains 15 residues. V shed 0 bases and J shed 2 bases, with 14 bases lying between them. CDR1 and CDR2 (germline): DFQATT, SNEGSKA (reference sequence). CDR3 sequence: CSAREPGGAAYEQYF. Partial CDR3 DNA: TGCAGTGCTAGAGAACCCGGCGGAGCTGCCTACGAG.

A word on this clone: The read ends 3 residues shy of where the CDR3 ends; the end is completed using the germline J gene. The chain uses TRBV13 and TRBJ2-3, with 7 bases lining up with TRBD2. Germline V gene data show CDR1 as PRHDT and CDR2 as FYEKMQ (reference sequence). Losses at the gene ends were 5 bases for V and 1 base for J; bases not matched to a gene: 6. The CDR3 has 15 amino acids. The CDR3 DNA, read in part, is TGTGCCAGCAGCATCCGCGGGGGAGGCACAGATACG. Translating it yields CASSIRGGGTDT. The complete CDR3 reads CASSIRGGGTDTQYF.

To note about this clone: The DNA ends 3 residues before the CDR3 does, and the rest of the CDR3 is filled in from the germline J gene. This chain links TRBV19 with TRBJ2-1, with 9 bases fitting TRBD1. With V trimmed by 5 bases and J by 1 base, 6 bases remained unmatched. CDR3 length: 16 amino acids. Germline values: CDR1 LNHDA, CDR2 SQIVND (reference sequence). The sequenced CDR3 bases are TGTGCCAGTAGTCCCAGACAGGGGGGATCCTACAATGAG. It encodes CASSPRQGGSYNE. The full CDR3 protein reads CASSPRQGGSYNEQFF.

As to this clone: The read finishes 3 residues shy of the CDR3 end, and the germline J gene is used to complete it. This sequence joins TRBV9 and TRBJ1-2; no clear D gene. The V gene's germline CDR1 is SGDLS and CDR2 YYNGEE. V lost 0 bases and J 2 bases, leaving 5 bases between the germline ends. The CDR3 has 13 amino acids. CDR3 residues: CASSVAENYGYTF. The CDR3 bases that were read are TGTGCCAGCAGCGTAGCAGAGAACTATGGC.

On this clone: The read ends 3 residues shy of where the CDR3 ends; the end is completed using the germline J gene. The chain has TRBV2 and TRBJ2-2; 7 bases are shared with TRBD1. The V gene end was trimmed by 6 bases and the J gene end by 5 bases; junction bases not matched to a gene: 6. Germline V gives CDR1 SNHLY, CDR2 FYNNEI. The CDR3 totals 14 residues. The chain's CDR3 is CASSTGDGTGELFF. Incomplete CDR3 DNA: TGTGCCAGCAGCACAGGGGATGGTACCGGGGAG.

On this clone: From the germline J gene comes the end of the CDR3, since the read stops 3 residues before it. The chain employs TRBV30 and TRBJ1-1; D unclear. CDR1 and CDR2 from the germline V gene are GTSNPN and SVGIG (reference sequence). The CDR3 is 14 amino acids. V lost 0 bases, J lost 3 bases, and 11 bases lay in between. The CDR3 region is CAWSVRGLHTEAFF. Incomplete CDR3 DNA: TGTGCCTGGAGTGTTCGAGGGTTACACACTGAA. Looking up the rest from reference TRBV30 and TRBJ1-1 gives the full variable domain: SQTIHQWPATLVQPVGSPLSLECTVEGTSNPNLYWYRQAAGRGLQLLFYSVGIGQISSEVPQNLSASRPQDRQFILSSKKLLLSDSGFYLCAWSVRGLHTEAFFGQGTRLTVV.

Comment on this clone: The read ends 3 residues before the CDR3 terminus; that terminus is restored from the germline J gene. The rearrangement uses TRBV5-5 and TRBJ2-1, with 9 nucleotides matching TRBD1. This CDR3 comprises 14 residues. Trimming at V came to 4 bases and at J to 7 bases, leaving 6 bases not matched to a gene. From germline, CDR1 is SGHKS and CDR2 YYEKEE (reference sequence). Here the CDR3 reads CASSLGTGHNEQFF. CDR3 bases read: TGTGCCAGCAGCCTCGGGACAGGGCATAATGAG.

A note on this clone: The sequenced fragment ends 3 residues before the CDR3 boundary, so the rest is inferred from the germline J gene. The chain links TRBV30 to TRBJ1-5, with D possibly matching TRBD1 (6 bases). Trimming left V 1 base short and J 3 bases short, with 13 bases between. The CDR3 covers 15 residues. Germline V gives CDR1 GTSNPN, CDR2 SVGIG (reference sequence). The DNA read from the CDR3 is TGTGCCTGGAGTGGGGGGACACGTTCCAATCAGCCC. Protein sequence: CAWSGGTRSNQP. The whole CDR3 protein is CAWSGGTRSNQPQHF. The variable domain in full, completed from reference TRBV30 and TRBJ1-5, reads SQTIHQWPATLVQPVGSPLSLECTVEGTSNPNLYWYRQAAGRGLQLLFYSVGIGQISSEVPQNLSASRPQDRQFILSSKKLLLSDSGFYLCAWSGGTRSNQPQHFGDGTRLSIL.

With regard to this clone: The read stops 3 residues short of the end of the CDR3; the missing end is completed from the germline J gene. V and J are TRBV15 and TRBJ2-2; D possibly corresponds to TRBD1 (6 bases). The CDR3 covers 13 residues. Germline-derived CDR1 and CDR2 are LNHNV and YYDKDF (reference sequence). V shed 11 bases and J shed 4 bases, with 14 bases lying between them. CDR3: CAATTGPTGELFF. The part of the CDR3 DNA that was read is TGTGCCGCGACCACAGGGCCCACCGGGGAG.

A remark on this clone: The CDR3 is cut off 3 residues early in the read; its end comes from the germline J gene. This chain connects TRBV5-1 to TRBJ1-1, with a weak D call TRBD1 (6 bases). Germline V gives CDR1 SGHRS, CDR2 YFSETQ. CDR3 length: 15 residues. V was trimmed by 5 bases and J by 3 bases, leaving 17 bases between them. The part of the CDR3 DNA that was read is TGCGCCAGCAGAAACCATCAGGGGCCCGACACTGAA. It specifies CASRNHQGPDTE. The whole CDR3 sequence reads CASRNHQGPDTEAFF.

Turning to this clone: The read stops 3 residues short of the end of the CDR3; the missing end is completed from the germline J gene. V usage is TRBV19 and J usage is TRBJ1-4, with 7 bases lining up with TRBD1. The germline V gene has CDR1 LNHDA and CDR2 SQIVND (reference sequence). The CDR3 is 14 amino acids. Trimming removed 6 bases from V and 5 bases from J; junction bases left unmatched: 6. The sequenced CDR3 bases are TGTGCCAGTAGCAATGACAGGGTGAATGAAAAA. Encoded protein: CASSNDRVNEK. The entire CDR3 protein reads CASSNDRVNEKLFF.

Points on this clone: Read data end 3 residues before the CDR3 end; the end is taken from the germline J gene. J is TRBJ2-2 and V is TRBV4-2; TRBD2 matches at 11 bases. V dropped 4 bases and J dropped 2; count of bases not matched to a gene: 12. This CDR3 region has 19 residues. The V gene's germline CDR1 is LGHNA and CDR2 YNFKEQ. CDR3 DNA, as far as it was read: TGTGCCAGCAGCCTTGGAGCGGCTAGCGGGGGGCTTAACACCGGGGAG. Amino acid sequence: CASSLGAASGGLNTGE. In full, the CDR3 reads CASSLGAASGGLNTGELFF.

As regards this clone: The sequenced fragment ends 3 residues before the CDR3 boundary, so the rest is inferred from the germline J gene. The chain recombines TRBV5-6 with TRBJ2-7, with D possibly matching TRBD1 (5 bases). The germline V gene encodes CDR1 SGHDT and CDR2 YYEEEE. The CDR3 is 14 residues long. Trimming shortened V by 4 bases and J by 2 bases, and 13 bases separated the two germline ends. CDR3 bases read: TGTGCCAGCAGCCCTGGGGCTTACGCCTACGAG. Translated: CASSPGAYAYE. The full-length CDR3 reads as CASSPGAYAYEQYF.

Remarks on this clone: The read stops 3 residues short of the end of the CDR3; the missing end is completed from the germline J gene. The rearrangement joins TRBV7-4 to TRBJ2-3; 8 bases map to TRBD2. The CDR3 consists of 16 residues. Germline assignment: CDR1 SGHVT and CDR2 SQSDAQ. J gave up 1 base and V 2 bases, and 5 bases lay outside the gene matches. Partial CDR3 DNA: TGTGCCAGCAGCTTACCGGGGGGGGGATGCACAGATACG. Its protein is CASSLPGGGCTDT. The entire CDR3 protein reads CASSLPGGGCTDTQYF.